The 2 T cell receptor beta chains in this list originate from one sample, sequenced in a study of T cell responses to AZD1222 COVID-19 vaccine. Profiled with immunoSEQ multiplex PCR; TCRdb holds only in-frame clones, not every one. This sample has 120,000 or so clones, with approximately 90% found just once. The sample was peripheral blood, taken on day 0 of AZD1222 vaccination. These receptors were collected from an adult in good health.

V is TRBV5-1 and J is TRBJ2-2; D call uncertain. The CDR3 runs to 12 residues. The germline V and J ends were trimmed by 0 bases and 6 bases, with 3 bases remaining between them. Germline loops: CDR1 SGHRS, CDR2 YFSETQ. The DNA for the CDR3 is TGCGCCAGCAGCTTGGAGGCCGGGGAGCTGTTTTTT. Amino acids: CASSLEAGELFF.

The gene calls are TRBV28 and TRBJ1-5, with D possibly matching TRBD1 (6 bases). Germline CDR1 MDHEN, CDR2 SYDVKM. The ends were cut back, 2 bases at V and 5 bases at J, with 10 bases in the middle. The CDR3 loop spans 14 amino acids. CDR3 coding DNA: TGTGCCAGCAGTTTAGGGGACAATTATCAGCCCCAGCATTTT. This gives the protein CASSLGDNYQPQHF.